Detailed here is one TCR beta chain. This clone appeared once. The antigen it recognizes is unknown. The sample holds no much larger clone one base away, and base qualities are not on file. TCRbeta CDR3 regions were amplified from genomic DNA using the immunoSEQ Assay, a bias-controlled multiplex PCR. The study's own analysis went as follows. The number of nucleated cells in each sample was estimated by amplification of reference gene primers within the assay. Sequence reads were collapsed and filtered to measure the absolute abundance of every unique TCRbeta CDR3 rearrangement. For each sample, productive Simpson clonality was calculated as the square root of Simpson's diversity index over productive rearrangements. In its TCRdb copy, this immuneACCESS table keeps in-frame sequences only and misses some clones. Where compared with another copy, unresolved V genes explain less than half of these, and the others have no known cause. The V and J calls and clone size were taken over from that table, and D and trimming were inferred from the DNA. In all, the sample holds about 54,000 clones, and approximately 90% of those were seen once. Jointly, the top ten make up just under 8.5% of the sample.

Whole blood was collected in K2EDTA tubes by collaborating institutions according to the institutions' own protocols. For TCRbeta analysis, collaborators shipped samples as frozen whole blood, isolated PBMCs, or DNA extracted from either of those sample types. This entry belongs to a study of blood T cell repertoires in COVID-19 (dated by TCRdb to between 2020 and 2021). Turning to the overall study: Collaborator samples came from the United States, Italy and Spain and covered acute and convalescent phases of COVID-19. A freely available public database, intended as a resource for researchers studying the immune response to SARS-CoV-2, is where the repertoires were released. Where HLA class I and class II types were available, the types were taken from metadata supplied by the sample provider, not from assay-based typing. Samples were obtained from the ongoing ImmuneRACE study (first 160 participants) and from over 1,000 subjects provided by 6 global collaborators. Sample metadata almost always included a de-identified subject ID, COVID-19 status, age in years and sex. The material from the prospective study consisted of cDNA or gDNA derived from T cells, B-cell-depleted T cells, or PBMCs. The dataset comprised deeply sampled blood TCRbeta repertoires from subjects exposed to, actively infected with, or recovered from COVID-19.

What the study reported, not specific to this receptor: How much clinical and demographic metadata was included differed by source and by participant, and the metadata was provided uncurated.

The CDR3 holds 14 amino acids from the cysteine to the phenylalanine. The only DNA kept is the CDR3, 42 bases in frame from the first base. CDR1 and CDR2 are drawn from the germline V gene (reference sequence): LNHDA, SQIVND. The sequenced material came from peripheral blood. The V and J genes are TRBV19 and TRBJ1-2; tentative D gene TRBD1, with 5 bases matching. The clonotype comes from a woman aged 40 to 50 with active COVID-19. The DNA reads TGTGCTTACTGGGGGGGACCCCGAGACTATGGCTACACCTTC. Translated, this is CAYWGGPRDYGYTF.